These T cell receptor beta chains were read from a single sample in a study of T-cell memory formation after mild COVID-19. TCRdb analysed the 5' RACE reads with MiXCR anew, one entry per CDR3 protein. The sample yields 200,000 to 300,000 distinct CDR3 sequences, roughly a tenth seen once. Sequencing input: PBMCs or a T cell subset sorted from them (not recorded which). These receptors came from a man aged 18 to 30 who had mild COVID-19 (a few samples of this study predate the infection). Cell type and time point are not known. CDR3s include the opening cysteine and the closing phenylalanine or tryptophan. Each record gives: V gene, D gene, J gene, clone size, CDR3 protein, CDR3 DNA. A D gene is named only where the DNA matches it firmly. Size values are once, few and many counts, or a class for expanded clones, and some rows have none.

V gene: TRBV20-1; D gene: -; J gene: TRBJ2-5; clone size: few; CDR3 protein: CSAPPRVRETQYF; CDR3 DNA: TGCAGTGCCCCCCCTAGGGTTCGAGAGACCCAGTACTTC
V gene: TRBV20-1; D gene: -; J gene: TRBJ1-1; clone size: -; CDR3 protein: CSARRGGDAEAFF; CDR3 DNA: TGCAGTGCTAGACGGGGAGGGGACGCAGAAGCTTTCTTT
V gene: TRBV5-1; D gene: TRBD1; J gene: TRBJ2-5; clone size: -; CDR3 protein: CASSSGTGRETQYF; CDR3 DNA: TGCGCCAGCAGCTCGGGGACAGGGCGGGAGACCCAGTACTTC
V gene: TRBV6-2/TRBV6-3; D gene: -; J gene: TRBJ1-1; clone size: -; CDR3 protein: CASSYAGSTEAFF; CDR3 DNA: TGTGCCAGCAGTTACGCAGGATCCACTGAAGCTTTCTTT
V gene: TRBV4-1; D gene: -; J gene: TRBJ2-7; clone size: -; CDR3 protein: CASSQETRRNPYEQYF; CDR3 DNA: TGCGCCAGCAGCCAAGAAACTCGCAGGAACCCCTACGAGCAGTACTTC
V gene: TRBV4-3; D gene: TRBD1; J gene: TRBJ2-5; clone size: -; CDR3 protein: CASSQEGGWDETQYF; CDR3 DNA: TGCGCCAGCAGCCAAGAAGGGGGCTGGGACGAGACCCAGTACTTC
V gene: TRBV29-1; D gene: -; J gene: TRBJ1-4; clone size: few; CDR3 protein: CSVDDTTTNEKLFF; CDR3 DNA: TGCAGCGTTGACGACACAACAACTAATGAAAAACTGTTTTTT
V gene: TRBV20-1; D gene: -; J gene: TRBJ2-3; clone size: few; CDR3 protein: CSARPIKQYF; CDR3 DNA: TGCAGTGCTAGACCCATTAAGCAGTATTTT
V gene: TRBV19; D gene: -; J gene: TRBJ1-2; clone size: few; CDR3 protein: CASSSGGVGYTF; CDR3 DNA: TGTGCCAGTAGTTCGGGAGGGGTCGGCTACACCTTC
V gene: TRBV29-1; D gene: -; J gene: TRBJ2-1; clone size: -; CDR3 protein: CSVDRVTGNEQFF; CDR3 DNA: TGCAGCGTTGACAGGGTAACGGGTAATGAGCAGTTCTTC
V gene: TRBV5-1; D gene: TRBD1; J gene: TRBJ2-7; clone size: many; CDR3 protein: CASSFRPGTGGTNLEQYF; CDR3 DNA: TGCGCCAGCAGCTTCCGTCCCGGGACAGGGGGAACCAACCTCGAGCAGTACTTC
V gene: TRBV5-1; D gene: -; J gene: TRBJ2-1; clone size: many; CDR3 protein: CASSFPEGEQFF; CDR3 DNA: TGCGCCAGCAGCTTCCCAGAGGGTGAGCAGTTCTTC
V gene: TRBV19; D gene: TRBD1; J gene: TRBJ2-1; clone size: few; CDR3 protein: CASTGASYNEQFF; CDR3 DNA: TGTGCCAGCACAGGGGCCTCCTACAATGAGCAGTTCTTC
V gene: TRBV4-3; D gene: -; J gene: TRBJ2-7; clone size: few; CDR3 protein: CASSLGLASSYEQYF; CDR3 DNA: TGCGCCAGCAGCCTCGGACTCGCTAGCTCCTACGAGCAGTACTTC
V gene: TRBV11-2; D gene: -; J gene: TRBJ2-5; clone size: -; CDR3 protein: CASSSDRRQETQYF; CDR3 DNA: TGTGCCAGCAGCTCCGACAGGAGGCAAGAGACCCAGTACTTC
V gene: TRBV4-1; D gene: TRBD1; J gene: TRBJ2-5; clone size: few; CDR3 protein: CASSQFQGAGETQYF; CDR3 DNA: TGCGCCAGCAGCCAATTCCAGGGGGCAGGAGAGACCCAGTACTTC
V gene: TRBV6-5; D gene: -; J gene: TRBJ1-5; clone size: few; CDR3 protein: CASSYSPAGPNQPQHF; CDR3 DNA: TGTGCCAGCAGTTACTCCCCCGCCGGACCTAATCAGCCCCAGCATTTT
V gene: TRBV20-1; D gene: -; J gene: TRBJ1-2; clone size: many; CDR3 protein: CSAREQGSNYGYTF; CDR3 DNA: TGCAGTGCTAGAGAACAGGGTTCCAACTATGGCTACACCTTC
V gene: TRBV5-1; D gene: -; J gene: TRBJ2-4; clone size: -; CDR3 protein: CASSLNSARGDIQYF; CDR3 DNA: TGCGCCAGCAGCTTGAATTCGGCACGGGGCGACATTCAGTACTTC
V gene: TRBV6-9; D gene: -; J gene: TRBJ2-3; clone size: -; CDR3 protein: CASSRGSCLVADTQYF; CDR3 DNA: TGTGCCAGCAGCCGAGGGAGCTGTTTAGTAGCCGATACGCAGTATTTT
V gene: TRBV10-3; D gene: -; J gene: TRBJ2-2; clone size: few; CDR3 protein: CAISESGGVYTGELFF; CDR3 DNA: TGTGCCATCAGTGAGTCGGGGGGAGTGTACACCGGGGAGCTGTTTTTT
V gene: TRBV10-3; D gene: -; J gene: TRBJ2-1; clone size: many; CDR3 protein: CAISEGQTSSYNEQFF; CDR3 DNA: TGTGCCATCAGTGAGGGACAGACAAGCTCCTACAATGAGCAGTTCTTC
V gene: TRBV5-5; D gene: -; J gene: TRBJ1-5; clone size: -; CDR3 protein: CASSFTAVNQPQHF; CDR3 DNA: TGTGCCAGCAGCTTCACAGCTGTGAATCAGCCCCAGCATTTT
V gene: TRBV12-3/TRBV12-4; D gene: -; J gene: TRBJ2-2; clone size: -; CDR3 protein: CASSYRENTGELFF; CDR3 DNA: TGTGCCAGCAGTTATAGGGAAAACACCGGGGAGCTGTTTTTT
V gene: TRBV14; D gene: -; J gene: TRBJ1-3; clone size: many; CDR3 protein: CASSQDPGRIGNTIYF; CDR3 DNA: TGTGCCAGCAGCCAAGACCCAGGGAGGATTGGAAACACCATATATTTT
V gene: TRBV6-5; D gene: -; J gene: TRBJ1-1; clone size: few; CDR3 protein: CASSSPTQSGTEAFF; CDR3 DNA: TGTGCCAGCAGTTCCCCAACACAGTCCGGCACTGAAGCTTTCTTT
V gene: TRBV9; D gene: TRBD2; J gene: TRBJ2-2; clone size: -; CDR3 protein: CASSVLGGGANTGELFF; CDR3 DNA: TGTGCCAGCAGCGTACTCGGGGGGGGTGCGAACACCGGGGAGCTGTTTTTT
V gene: TRBV12-3/TRBV12-4; D gene: TRBD1; J gene: TRBJ2-6; clone size: many; CDR3 protein: CASTTGTAYSGANVLTF; CDR3 DNA: TGTGCCAGCACGACCGGGACAGCCTACTCTGGGGCCAACGTCCTGACTTTC
V gene: TRBV5-1; D gene: -; J gene: TRBJ1-3; clone size: few; CDR3 protein: CASSLLAGAGNTIYF; CDR3 DNA: TGCGCCAGCAGCTTGTTGGCAGGGGCTGGAAACACCATATATTTT
V gene: TRBV7-9; D gene: -; J gene: TRBJ1-1; clone size: few; CDR3 protein: CASSLGRTRDTEAFF; CDR3 DNA: TGTGCCAGCAGCCTCGGACGGACAAGGGACACTGAAGCTTTCTTT
V gene: TRBV7-7; D gene: -; J gene: TRBJ1-3; clone size: few; CDR3 protein: CASSASSGNTIYF; CDR3 DNA: TGTGCCAGCAGCGCCTCGTCTGGAAACACCATATATTTT
V gene: TRBV7-2; D gene: -; J gene: TRBJ1-5; clone size: many; CDR3 protein: CASAPQGTHQPQHF; CDR3 DNA: TGTGCCAGCGCCCCCCAGGGAACCCATCAGCCCCAGCATTTT
V gene: TRBV15; D gene: TRBD1; J gene: TRBJ2-3; clone size: -; CDR3 protein: CATSRVTGVPDTQYF; CDR3 DNA: TGTGCCACCAGCAGAGTAACAGGGGTTCCAGATACGCAGTATTTT
V gene: TRBV18; D gene: -; J gene: TRBJ2-5; clone size: -; CDR3 protein: CASSPTTSETQYF; CDR3 DNA: TGTGCCAGCTCACCTACTACGTCGGAGACCCAGTACTTC
V gene: TRBV6-6; D gene: TRBD1; J gene: TRBJ1-2; clone size: -; CDR3 protein: CASSRQGGYTF; CDR3 DNA: TGTGCCAGCAGTCGACAGGGTGGCTACACCTTC
V gene: TRBV20-1; D gene: -; J gene: TRBJ2-4; clone size: few; CDR3 protein: CSAKRAKNIQYF; CDR3 DNA: TGCAGTGCTAAGAGGGCCAAAAACATTCAGTACTTC
V gene: TRBV14; D gene: -; J gene: TRBJ2-5; clone size: few; CDR3 protein: CASSPASGQTQYF; CDR3 DNA: TGTGCCAGCAGCCCCGCCAGTGGACAGACCCAGTACTTC
V gene: TRBV6-1; D gene: TRBD1; J gene: TRBJ1-5; clone size: few; CDR3 protein: CASSSRDRGVQPQHF; CDR3 DNA: TGTGCCAGCAGTTCCCGGGACAGAGGGGTTCAGCCCCAGCATTTT
V gene: TRBV7-2; D gene: TRBD2; J gene: TRBJ2-5; clone size: few; CDR3 protein: CASSLEVGTSGGPWETQYF; CDR3 DNA: TGTGCCAGCAGCTTAGAGGTCGGGACTAGCGGGGGGCCTTGGGAGACCCAGTACTTC
V gene: TRBV6-5; D gene: -; J gene: TRBJ1-6; clone size: few; CDR3 protein: CASGADDNSPLHF; CDR3 DNA: TGTGCCAGCGGGGCTGATGATAATTCACCCCTCCACTTT
V gene: TRBV9; D gene: -; J gene: TRBJ2-3; clone size: many; CDR3 protein: CASSVDGSTDTQYF; CDR3 DNA: TGTGCCAGCAGCGTAGATGGGAGCACAGATACGCAGTATTTT
V gene: TRBV5-4; D gene: -; J gene: TRBJ2-2; clone size: few; CDR3 protein: CASSFVGAGELFF; CDR3 DNA: TGTGCCAGCAGCTTCGTTGGGGCCGGGGAGCTGTTTTTT
V gene: TRBV28; D gene: -; J gene: TRBJ1-1; clone size: few; CDR3 protein: CASSLQDSEEAFF; CDR3 DNA: TGTGCCAGCAGTTTACAGGACAGCGAAGAAGCTTTCTTT
V gene: TRBV19; D gene: -; J gene: TRBJ1-5; clone size: -; CDR3 protein: CASSIYGDNQPQHF; CDR3 DNA: TGTGCCAGTAGTATATACGGGGACAATCAGCCCCAGCATTTT
V gene: TRBV18; D gene: -; J gene: TRBJ2-3; clone size: few; CDR3 protein: CASSPTGPAGTDTQYF; CDR3 DNA: TGTGCCAGCTCACCGACAGGACCCGCCGGCACAGATACGCAGTATTTT